This T cell receptor beta chain was sequenced during a study of blood T cell repertoires in COVID-19. Study overall: Samples taken during acute and convalescent COVID-19 were collected in the United States, Italy and Spain.

The CDR3 extends over 16 amino acids. Trimming took off 2 bases at V and 1 base at J, with 14 bases between the two ends. Germline V gives CDR1 SEHNR, CDR2 FQNEAQ (reference sequence). Under the authors' procedure: Amplification from reference gene primers served as the basis for estimated nucleated cell counts. Some clones are missing from TCRdb's copy, which holds only in-frame ones; the method was immunoSEQ multiplex PCR. Clone size and V and J calls were adopted from that table, with D and trimming inferred from the DNA. The sample gives 150,000 to 200,000 clones, about 86% of which show up once; around 7% is in the top ten.

The sequenced material came from peripheral blood. The clonotype was recovered from a man between 50 and 59 years old with active or convalescent COVID-19. The chain is built from TRBV7-9 and TRBJ1-2, with D possibly TRBD1 on 6 matching bases. DNA for the CDR3: TGTGCCAGCAGCTTAAATGTACAGGGAGATAACTATGGCTACACCTTC. This gives the protein CASSLNVQGDNYGYTF. The whole variable domain, remainder taken from reference TRBV7-9 and TRBJ1-2, is DTGVSQNPRHKITKRGQNVTFRCDPISEHNRLYWYRQTLGQGPEFLTYFQNEAQLEKSRLLSDRFSAERPKGSFSTLEIQRTEQGDSAMYLCASSLNVQGDNYGYTFGSGTRLTVV.